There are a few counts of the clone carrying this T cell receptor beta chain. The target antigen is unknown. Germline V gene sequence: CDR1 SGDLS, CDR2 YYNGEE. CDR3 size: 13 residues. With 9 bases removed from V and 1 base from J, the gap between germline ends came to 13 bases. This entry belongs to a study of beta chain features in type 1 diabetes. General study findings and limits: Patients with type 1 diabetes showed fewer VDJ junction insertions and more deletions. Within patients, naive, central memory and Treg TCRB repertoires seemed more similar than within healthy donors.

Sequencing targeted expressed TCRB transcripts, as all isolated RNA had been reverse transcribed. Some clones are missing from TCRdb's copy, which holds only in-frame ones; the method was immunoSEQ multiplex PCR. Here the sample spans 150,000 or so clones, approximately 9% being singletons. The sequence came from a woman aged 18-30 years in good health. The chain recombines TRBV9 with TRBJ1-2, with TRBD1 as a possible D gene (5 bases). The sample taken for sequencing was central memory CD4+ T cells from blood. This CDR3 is CATSPGVNYGYTF. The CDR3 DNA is TGTGCCACTTCCCCGGGGGTTAACTATGGCTACACCTTC.